This T cell receptor (beta chain) was sequenced during a study of PD-1 blockade in classical Hodgkin lymphoma. Study outcomes and limitations: Relapsed/refractory patients reportedly had the lowest baseline TCR diversity, below newly diagnosed patients, who were below healthy donors. Nothing has yet pinned down what causes the repertoire differences, possibly disease activity or prior therapy.

Time point given: newly diagnosed, previously untreated cHL patient sample. Magnetic depletion of unwanted cells isolated CD4+ T cells from thawed PBMCs. Comparison PBMCs came from previously untreated, newly diagnosed classical Hodgkin lymphoma patients. With 4 bases removed from V and 2 bases from J, the gap between germline ends came to 19 bases. From germline, CDR1 is SGHKS and CDR2 YYEKEE (reference sequence). The CDR3 totals 16 residues. The protocol was immunoSEQ multiplex PCR, while the TCRdb copy is restricted to in-frame clones and leaves out a portion. The sample has roughly 23,000 clones, nearly 90% seen once. Details on this clone: Its antigen remains unidentified.

The receptor's source is a human donor with classical Hodgkin lymphoma. Sample: CD4+ T cells from blood. The rearrangement joins TRBV5-5 to TRBJ2-7; maybe TRBD1 (5 bases). CDR3 in DNA: TGTGCCAGCAGCCGTCTCGTTGGGGCCCCAGCCTACGAGCAGTACTTC. Protein sequence: CASSRLVGAPAYEQYF.